A selection of T cell receptor beta chains follows, all from one sample in a study of shared clonotypes between healthy human individuals. Profiled with immunoSEQ multiplex PCR; TCRdb holds only in-frame clones, not every one. The table has around 980,000 clones, 75% to 80% seen once; the top ten hold roughly 0.57%. Sequenced sample: memory CD4+ T cells from PBMCs. The receptors come from a man between 18 and 35 years old in good health. Some clones in this sample may be carry-over from other donors' samples. Each CDR3 is given with its conserved first and last residue. The order of the fields is J gene, clone size, V gene, D gene, CDR3 protein, CDR3 DNA. A D gene is named only where the DNA matches it firmly. Size tells how often a clone was seen (once, few, many) or the class of an expanded clone, and some rows leave it out.

>TRBJ2-7|-|TRBV28|TRBD2
CASSSRREREGREQYF
TGTGCCAGCAGTTCGAGGAGGGAGCGGGAGGGCCGGGAGCAGTACTTC
>TRBJ2-2|-|TRBV7-9|-
CASRQRRPNTGELFF
TGTGCCAGCAGGCAGCGGAGACCGAACACCGGGGAGCTGTTTTTT
>TRBJ2-5|-|TRBV5-4|-
CASSPDRLQETQYF
TGTGCCAGCAGCCCAGACAGACTCCAAGAGACCCAGTACTTC
>TRBJ2-1|-|TRBV2|TRBD1
CASSEWLQGSNEQFF
TGTGCCAGCAGTGAATGGCTACAGGGGTCCAATGAGCAGTTCTTC
>TRBJ1-1|-|TRBV10-3|-
CAIKSAADLEAFF
TGTGCCATCAAATCGGCCGCAGACCTTGAAGCTTTCTTT
>TRBJ1-5|few|TRBV4-2|-
CASSQGDLGTPQHF
TGTGCCAGCAGCCAAGGGGATCTGGGGACGCCCCAGCATTTT
>TRBJ1-1|few|TRBV7-3|-
CASSSQPNTEAFF
TGTGCCAGCAGCTCTCAACCGAACACTGAAGCTTTCTTT
>TRBJ2-2|-|TRBV4-2|TRBD1
CASSQEGQGVGSGELFF
TGTGCCAGCAGCCAGGAGGGACAGGGGGTTGGGTCCGGGGAGCTGTTTTTT
>TRBJ2-1|-|TRBV29-1|-
CSVGWGDNEQFF
TGCAGCGTTGGATGGGGAGACAATGAGCAGTTCTTC
>TRBJ2-7|-|TRBV28|-
CASSQDRFSYEQYF
TGTGCCAGCAGCCAAGACAGGTTCTCCTACGAGCAGTACTTC
>TRBJ1-2|few|TRBV27|-
CASSLGGGNYGYTF
TGTGCCAGCAGTTTGGGGGGAGGAAACTATGGCTACACCTTC
>TRBJ2-3|-|TRBV6-1|TRBD2
CASSEFSGSITDTQYF
TGTGCCAGCAGTGAGTTTAGCGGGAGTATCACAGATACGCAGTATTTT
>TRBJ2-3|-|TRBV6-1|TRBD2
CASSPLLAGADTQYF
TGTGCCAGCAGTCCCCTCCTAGCGGGAGCAGATACGCAGTATTTT
>TRBJ2-1|-|TRBV19|TRBD2
CASSPGLALNEQFF
TGTGCCAGTAGTCCGGGACTAGCATTGAATGAGCAGTTCTTC
>TRBJ2-1|-|TRBV29-1|TRBD2
CSVPSAGVSWSYNEQFF
TGCAGCGTTCCGTCAGCGGGAGTCTCCTGGTCCTACAATGAGCAGTTCTTC
>TRBJ2-5|-|TRBV28|-
CASSPNLETQYF
TGTGCCAGCAGTCCTAACCTGGAGACCCAGTACTTC
>TRBJ1-3|-|TRBV15|-
CATSRGRGNTIYF
TGTGCCACCAGCAGAGGGCGTGGAAACACCATATATTTT
>TRBJ2-3|few|TRBV5-1|-
CASSPLRDFDTDTQYF
TGCGCCAGCAGTCCCCTGCGGGACTTTGACACAGATACGCAGTATTTT
>TRBJ1-2|once|TRBV23-1|-
CASSPIGCGYTF
TGCGCCAGCAGCCCCATAGGGTGTGGCTACACCTTC
>TRBJ1-5|-|TRBV4-3|-
CASSQDRGQPQHF
TGCGCCAGCAGCCAAGACAGGGGTCAGCCCCAGCATTTT
>TRBJ2-2|-|TRBV4-1|TRBD2
CASSSKTGGRKPGELFF
TGCGCCAGCAGCTCCAAGACCGGCGGGAGGAAACCCGGCGAGCTGTTTTTT
>TRBJ2-5|-|TRBV5-1|TRBD2
CASSPGGSEETQYF
TGCGCCAGCAGCCCGGGGGGGAGCGAGGAGACCCAGTACTTC